Here is one TCR beta chain with its context. The sample is drawn from a study of blood T cell repertoires in COVID-19. With 5 bases clipped from V and 7 bases from J, the junction kept 14 bases outside the gene matches. Germline CDR1 reads SGHTA; CDR2 reads FQGNSA. The CDR3 is made up of 16 amino acids. Here immunoSEQ multiplex PCR was the method, and the copy in TCRdb shows in-frame clones only, minus some. The sample lists roughly 290,000 clones; around 81% were seen once. The rearrangement joins TRBV7-2 to TRBJ2-5, with TRBD2 matching 9 bases. Specimen: peripheral blood. This sequence originates from an older person with COVID-19, enrolled during active disease. CDR3 DNA: TGTGCCAGCAGCCAGAACCGAGCGGGAGGCTGGGGGACCCAGTACTTC. This gives the protein CASSQNRAGGWGTQYF.